This TCR beta chain stems from a study of shared clonotypes between healthy human individuals. Study details: Each donor had three CD4 naive, three CD4 memory, two CD8 naive and one CD8 memory plate.

Data came from immunoSEQ multiplex PCR; TCRdb stores just in-frame clones and leaves some out. The sample shows roughly 2.5 million clones, around nine tenths of them seen only once. The germline V gene encodes CDR1 KGHSY and CDR2 FQNENV. The CDR3 is 17 amino acids. The V end lost 1 base, the J end lost 2 bases, and 17 bases lay between the germline ends. Those who donated were healthy HIV-negative adults, with no recent acute infections or vaccinations reported. Sample: naive CD4+ T cells sorted from blood. Subset noted: CD45RA+ positively selected. The receptor was derived from a man aged 18 to 30 in good health. V and J are TRBV16 and TRBJ1-2; D might be TRBD1 (5 bases). Written as DNA, the CDR3 is TGTGCCAGCAGCCAATACTCTAGGGGAGAGCGCAACTATGGCTACACCTTC. Translated: CASSQYSRGERNYGYTF.